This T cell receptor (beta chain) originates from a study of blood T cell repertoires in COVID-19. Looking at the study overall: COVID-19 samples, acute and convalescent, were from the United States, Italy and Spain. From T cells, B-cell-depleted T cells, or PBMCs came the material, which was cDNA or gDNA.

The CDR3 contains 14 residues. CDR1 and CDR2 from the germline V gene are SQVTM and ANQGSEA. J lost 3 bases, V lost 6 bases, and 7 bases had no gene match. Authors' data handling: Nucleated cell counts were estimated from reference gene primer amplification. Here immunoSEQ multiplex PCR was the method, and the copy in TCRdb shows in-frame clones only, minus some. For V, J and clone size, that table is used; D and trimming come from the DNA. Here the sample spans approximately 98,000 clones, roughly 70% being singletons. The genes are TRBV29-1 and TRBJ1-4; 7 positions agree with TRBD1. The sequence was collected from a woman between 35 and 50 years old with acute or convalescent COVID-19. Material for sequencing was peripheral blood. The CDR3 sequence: CSVTDRSSNEKLFF. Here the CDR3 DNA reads TGCAGCGTGACGGACAGGTCTTCTAATGAAAAACTGTTTTTT.